A selection of T cell receptor beta chains follows, all from one sample in a study of cytomegalovirus exposure and HLA in healthy donors. Sequencing used immunoSEQ multiplex PCR; TCRdb keeps in-frame clones, though not all of them. Among 110,000 to 150,000 clones listed, just under 85% were seen once. The sequencing sample was made of PBMCs. The receptors were sampled from a young woman in good health and CMV-seronegative. The CDR3 runs from the conserved cysteine through the conserved F or W. A D gene is named only where the DNA matches it firmly. Size values are once, few and many counts, or a class for expanded clones, and some rows have none.

cdr3_nt | cdr3_aa | clone_size | j_call | v_call | d_call
TGTGCCAGCTCACCCCCTAGCGGGGGGCCGGGATACAATGAGCAGTTCTTC | CASSPPSGGPGYNEQFF | - | TRBJ2-1 | TRBV18 | TRBD2
TGTGCCAGCAGTGTTGGACAGGGGGGGAACTATGGCTACACCTTC | CASSVGQGGNYGYTF | - | TRBJ1-2 | TRBV6-4 | TRBD1
TGTGCCAGCAGCTTGTCAGGGTTTCCCTACAATGAGCAGTTCTTC | CASSLSGFPYNEQFF | once | TRBJ2-1 | TRBV7-9 | -
TGCAGCGTGGTTCTCGGGACAGGGGGCACTAACTATGGCTACACCTTC | CSVVLGTGGTNYGYTF | - | TRBJ1-2 | TRBV29-1 | TRBD1
TGTGCCATCAGTGAGACAGGGGATGGTTCACCCCTCCACTTT | CAISETGDGSPLHF | - | TRBJ1-6 | TRBV10-3 | TRBD1
TGCGCCAGCAGCTTCGAGCTAGTCAGTGAGCAGTTCTTC | CASSFELVSEQFF | - | TRBJ2-1 | TRBV5-1 | -
TGTGCCAGCAGTTACAATCAGGGGGCGAATGGCTACACCTTC | CASSYNQGANGYTF | - | TRBJ1-2 | TRBV6-6 | TRBD1
TGTGCCAGCAGCCGGAGTTATGGCTACACCTTC | CASSRSYGYTF | - | TRBJ1-2 | TRBV2 | -
TGTGCCAGCAGCCGGACTAGCGGGGGAGTCACAGATACGCAGTATTTT | CASSRTSGGVTDTQYF | - | TRBJ2-3 | TRBV7-2 | TRBD2
TGTGCCAGCAGCGTAGAGTCAGGGTTTGGCTCTGGGGCCAACGTCCTGACTTTC | CASSVESGFGSGANVLTF | - | TRBJ2-6 | TRBV9 | -
TGTGCCAGCAGCTTGGCTTACGGGGTTTCCACCTATGGCTACACCTTC | CASSLAYGVSTYGYTF | - | TRBJ1-2 | TRBV5-4 | -
TGTGCCAGCAGCCCGGACAGGGAATCCATCGAGCAGTACTTC | CASSPDRESIEQYF | - | TRBJ2-7 | TRBV5-4 | TRBD1
TGTGCTAGTGGTTTGGCAGGGGGCGGTGGCTACACCTTC | CASGLAGGGGYTF | few | TRBJ1-2 | TRBV12-5 | TRBD1
TGTGCCAGCAGCTTAGTCTTGGGACAGGGGGTTCGGGAGCAGTACTTC | CASSLVLGQGVREQYF | - | TRBJ2-7 | TRBV7-9 | TRBD1
TGTGCCATCACCGACAGGGGTGGAAGCACTGAAGCTTTCTTT | CAITDRGGSTEAFF | - | TRBJ1-1 | TRBV10-3 | TRBD1
TGTGCCAGCAGCGAGTGGGGGGTTATGGGGACCGGGGAGCTGTTTTTT | CASSEWGVMGTGELFF | - | TRBJ2-2 | TRBV9 | -
TGTGCCAGCAGTTCAATGGACAGGGTCTACTGGGGGGAAAAACTGTTTTTT | CASSSMDRVYWGEKLFF | - | TRBJ1-4 | TRBV28 | TRBD1
TGCGCCAGCAGCAGGGGGACAGGGGGCACGGATACGCAGTATTTT | CASSRGTGGTDTQYF | - | TRBJ2-3 | TRBV5-1 | TRBD1
TGTGCCAGCAGCTCCGGGACTAGCGGCTACGAGCAGTACTTC | CASSSGTSGYEQYF | - | TRBJ2-7 | TRBV7-3 | TRBD2
TGTGCCAGCACTGAGTATAGGGGGCGGTTTACTGAAGCTTTCTTT | CASTEYRGRFTEAFF | - | TRBJ1-1 | TRBV2 | TRBD1
TGTGCCATCAGTGACCCGAGGCCCGGGACCTACGAGCAGTACTTC | CAISDPRPGTYEQYF | - | TRBJ2-7 | TRBV10-3 | -
TGTGCCAGTAGCTCCCGTGGGGGCTCTCAAGGGCAGCCCCAGCATTTT | CASSSRGGSQGQPQHF | - | TRBJ1-5 | TRBV19 | -
TGTGCCAGCAGCTTTTTATCTCGAGTTCACGGCTACACCTTC | CASSFLSRVHGYTF | once | TRBJ1-2 | TRBV5-6 | -
TGTGCCAGCAGTCCTAGACTAGCGGCAGAGACCCAGTACTTC | CASSPRLAAETQYF | - | TRBJ2-5 | TRBV2 | TRBD2
TGTGCCAGCAGCCCATTGGACATTCAAGAGACCCAGTACTTC | CASSPLDIQETQYF | - | TRBJ2-5 | TRBV14 | -
TGTGCCATCAGCGAGGGACTGAGGAACACTGAAGCTTTCTTT | CAISEGLRNTEAFF | - | TRBJ1-1 | TRBV10-3 | -
TGTGCCAGCAGTGAACAGGGACTCTATAATTCACCCCTCCACTTT | CASSEQGLYNSPLHF | - | TRBJ1-6 | TRBV2 | -